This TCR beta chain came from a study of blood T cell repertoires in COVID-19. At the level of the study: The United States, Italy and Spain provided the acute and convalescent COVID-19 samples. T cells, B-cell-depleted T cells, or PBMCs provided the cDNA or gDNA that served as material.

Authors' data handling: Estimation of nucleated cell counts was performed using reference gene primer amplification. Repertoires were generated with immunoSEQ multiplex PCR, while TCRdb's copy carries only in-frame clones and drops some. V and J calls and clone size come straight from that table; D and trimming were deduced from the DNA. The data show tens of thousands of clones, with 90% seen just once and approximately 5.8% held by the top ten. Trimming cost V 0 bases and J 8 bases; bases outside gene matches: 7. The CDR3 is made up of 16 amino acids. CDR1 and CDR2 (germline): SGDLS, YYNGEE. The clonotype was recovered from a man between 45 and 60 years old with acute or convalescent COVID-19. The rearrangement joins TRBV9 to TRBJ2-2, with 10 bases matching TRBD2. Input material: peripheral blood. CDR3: CASSVDAGTSVGELFF. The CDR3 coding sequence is TGTGCCAGCAGCGTAGACGCCGGGACTAGCGTTGGGGAGCTGTTTTTT.